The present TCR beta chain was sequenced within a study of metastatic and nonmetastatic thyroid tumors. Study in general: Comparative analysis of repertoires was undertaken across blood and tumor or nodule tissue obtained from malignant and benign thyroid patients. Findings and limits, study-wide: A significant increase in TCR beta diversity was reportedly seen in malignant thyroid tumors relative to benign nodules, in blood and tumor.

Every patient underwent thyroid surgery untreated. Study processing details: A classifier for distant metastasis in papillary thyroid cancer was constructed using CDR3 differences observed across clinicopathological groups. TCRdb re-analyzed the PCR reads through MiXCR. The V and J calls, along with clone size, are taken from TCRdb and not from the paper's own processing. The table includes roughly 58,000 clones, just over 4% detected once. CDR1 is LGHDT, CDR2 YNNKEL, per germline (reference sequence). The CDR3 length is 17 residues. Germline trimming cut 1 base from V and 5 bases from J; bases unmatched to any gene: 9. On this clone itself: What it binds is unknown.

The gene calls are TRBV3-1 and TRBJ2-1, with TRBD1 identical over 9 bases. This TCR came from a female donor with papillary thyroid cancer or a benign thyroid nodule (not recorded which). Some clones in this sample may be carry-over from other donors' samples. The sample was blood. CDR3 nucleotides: TGTGCCAGCAGCCAAGCGTTGGGACAGGGCAGCCACAATGAGCAGTTCTTC. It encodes CASSQALGQGSHNEQFF.